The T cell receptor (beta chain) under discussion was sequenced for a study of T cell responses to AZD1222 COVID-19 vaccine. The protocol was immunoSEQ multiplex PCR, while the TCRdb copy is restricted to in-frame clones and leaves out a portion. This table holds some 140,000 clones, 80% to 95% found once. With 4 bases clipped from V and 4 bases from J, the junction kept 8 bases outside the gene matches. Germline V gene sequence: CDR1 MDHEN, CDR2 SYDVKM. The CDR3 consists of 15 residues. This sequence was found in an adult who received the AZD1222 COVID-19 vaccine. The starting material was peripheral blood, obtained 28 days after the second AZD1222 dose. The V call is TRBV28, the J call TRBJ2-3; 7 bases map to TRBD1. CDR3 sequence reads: CASSSGDSFSDTQYF. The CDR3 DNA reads TGTGCCAGCAGTTCAGGGGACAGCTTCTCAGATACGCAGTATTTT.